The 30 T cell receptor beta chains below all came from one sample that was sequenced in a study of type 1 and type 2 diabetes patients (dated by TCRdb to the mid-2010s). Sequencing used an Illumina MiSeq. TCRbeta CDR3 amplification used genomic DNA from the sorted T cell subsets as template. Multiplex PCR with 30 forward and 13 reverse primers amplified the TCRbeta CDR3 region. In-frame beta chains were kept once TCRdb had trimmed the public reads at Q25 with fastp and called clones with MiXCR. A single entry per CDR3 protein holds the most common genes and DNA from its merged rows. This sample lists about 250,000 distinct CDR3 sequences; over 45% were detected once. Of the sample, roughly 13% is held by the ten largest clones. The sample was peripheral blood mononuclear cells (PBMCs). The receptors shown here come from a man aged 18 to 35 with type 2 diabetes.

The CDR3 DNA follows: TGTGCCAGTAGTATCCGCGGGACAGGGAGGATACGCGAGCAGTACTTC. Translating it yields CASSIRGTGRIREQYF. This rearrangement joins TRBV19 to TRBJ2-7, with 9 positions matching TRBD1. CDR3 length: 16 residues. V lost 3 bases, J lost 6 bases, and 12 bases stayed unmatched. CDR1 is LNHDA and CDR2 is SQIVND in the germline V gene (reference sequence).

In this sample, this clonotype turned up a few times. The rearrangement joins TRBV20-1 to TRBJ2-1, with 9 bases identical to TRBD2. Per germline, CDR1 DFQATT and CDR2 SNEGSKA (reference sequence). CDR3 size: 16 residues. Unmatched junction bases numbered 10, after V lost 1 base and J lost 6 bases. The CDR3 bases are TGCAGTGCTAGAGTATCGTCTAGCGGGGTTTTCAATGAGCAGTTCTTC. It translates to CSARVSSSGVFNEQFF.

The V gene is TRBV20-1, the J gene TRBJ2-5; D possibly matches TRBD1 or TRBD2 (5 bases each). Trimming took 6 bases from V and 1 from J, leaving 18 bases between them. The CDR3 runs 15 residues. CDR1 DFQATT and CDR2 SNEGSKA come from the germline V gene (reference sequence). CDR3 in DNA: TGCAGTGCCCCACGGACGGGGCGGAGCCAAGAGACCCAGTACTTC. Its translation: CSAPRTGRSQETQYF.

This chain connects TRBV20-1 to TRBJ1-2, with D possibly being TRBD1 (5 bases). V gave up 0 bases and J gave up 7 bases, with 21 bases separating them. The CDR3 contains 16 residues. The germline gives CDR1 DFQATT, CDR2 SNEGSKA (reference sequence). CDR3 amino acids: CSARDVVTGCYGGYTF. The CDR3 bases are TGCAGTGCTAGAGATGTGGTTACAGGATGTTATGGTGGCTACACCTTC.

The sample holds a few counts of this clonotype. The chain combines TRBV12-3 or TRBV12-4 with TRBJ1-6; D is ambiguous. V dropped 5 bases and J dropped 11 bases, with 10 bases sitting between them. The CDR3 runs 12 residues. The CDR3 nucleotides are TGTGCCAGCAGTATTCGTTGGGCACCCCTCCACTTT. This codes for CASSIRWAPLHF.

This clonotype was observed a handful of times. The gene calls are TRBV7-3 and TRBJ1-1; 7 bases are shared with TRBD1. Per the germline V gene, CDR1 is SGHTA and CDR2 is FQGTGA. Unmatched junction bases numbered 2, after V lost 4 bases and J lost 3 bases. This CDR3 region has 13 residues. The CDR3 reads CASSSGTDTEAFF. CDR3 nucleotide sequence: TGTGCCAGCAGCTCCGGGACAGACACTGAAGCTTTCTTT.

The chain uses TRBV7-8 and TRBJ1-2; D remains ambiguous. The CDR3 extends over 14 amino acids. The V and J ends lost 6 bases and 2 bases respectively, with 13 bases between them. Per germline, CDR1 SGHVS and CDR2 FQNEAQ. As DNA, the CDR3 is TGTGCCAGCAGTTCCGACCTTTTAAACTATGGCTACACCTTC. It yields the protein CASSSDLLNYGYTF.

The chain couples TRBV3-1 to TRBJ1-1, with D unclear. Germline lookup yields CDR1 LGHDT and CDR2 YNNKEL (reference sequence). CDR3 length: 14 amino acids. Trimming shortened V by 1 base and J by 1 base, and 7 bases separated the two germline ends. As DNA, the CDR3 is TGTGCCAGCAGCCAAGGGGTATGGAACACTGAAGCTTTCTTT. It translates to CASSQGVWNTEAFF.

With regard to this clonotype: Since no conserved phenylalanine or tryptophan closes the CDR3, a read error is the likely cause. The chain uses TRBV19 and TRBJ1-6, with TRBD1 identical over 9 bases. V shed 9 bases and J 7 bases; nucleotides not matched to a gene: 7. The CDR3 totals 14 residues. Germline values: CDR1 LNHDA, CDR2 SQIVND (reference sequence). The CDR3 sequence is CASHSGTGNSPLHL. The CDR3 region has the DNA TGTGCCAGCCACTCCGGGACAGGGAATTCACCCCTCCACCTT.

This rearrangement joins TRBV18 to TRBJ1-1, with TRBD1 as a possible D gene (6 bases). Trimming stripped 3 bases from V and 6 bases from J, with 11 bases between. CDR1 and CDR2 from the germline V gene are KGHSH and LQKENI. This CDR3 has 13 amino acids. CDR3 nucleotides: TGTGCCAGCTCACCTTTGGCAGGGGCTGAAGCTTTCTTT. Amino acid sequence: CASSPLAGAEAFF.

This chain links TRBV6-6 with TRBJ2-1; D possibly corresponds to TRBD1 (5 bases). V dropped 2 bases and J dropped 5 bases, with 7 bases sitting between them. The length of the CDR3 is 13 residues. Germline loops: CDR1 MNHNY, CDR2 SVGAGI (reference sequence). CDR3 loop: CASSYGQNNEQFF. CDR3 sequence (DNA): TGTGCCAGCAGTTACGGACAAAACAATGAGCAGTTCTTC.

The chain employs TRBV9 and TRBJ1-1; D ambiguous. CDR1 is SGDLS, CDR2 YYNGEE, per germline. This CDR3 is built from 15 residues. Trimming stripped 3 bases from V and 3 bases from J, with 15 bases between. CDR3 residues: CASSAFRSWDTEAFF. CDR3 sequence (DNA): TGTGCCAGCAGCGCTTTCCGGTCCTGGGACACTGAAGCTTTCTTT.

This clonotype was found a few times. This chain uses TRBV29-1 with TRBJ2-6, with TRBD1 matching 7 bases. The CDR3 runs to 15 residues. From germline, CDR1 is SQVTM and CDR2 ANQGSEA. V lost 4 bases, J lost 2 bases, and 5 bases stayed unmatched. The CDR3 DNA reads TGCAGCGTTGTGGGAGACAGGGCTGGGGCCAACGTCCTGACTTTC. Protein product: CSVVGDRAGANVLTF.

The sample holds a few counts of this clonotype. The rearrangement joins TRBV14 to TRBJ1-1; maybe TRBD1 (6 bases). This CDR3 has 13 amino acids. Looked up from germline, CDR1 is SGHDN and CDR2 is FVKESK. Trimming left V 9 bases short and J 3 bases short, with 14 bases between. The CDR3 DNA sequence: TGTGCCAGTAGAGGACAGACCTACACTGAAGCTTTCTTT. This codes for CASRGQTYTEAFF. Complete variable domain (other parts from reference TRBV14 and TRBJ1-1): EAGVTQFPSHSVIEKGQTVTLRCDPISGHDNLYWYRRVMGKEIKFLLHFVKESKQDESGMPNNRFLAERTGGTYSTLKVQPAELEDSGVYFCASRGQTYTEAFFGQGTRLTVV.

This clonotype was observed a few times. The rearrangement joins TRBV2 to TRBJ1-4, with unresolved D. Germline-derived CDR1 and CDR2 are SNHLY and FYNNEI. The CDR3 has 14 amino acids. Between the trimmed V and J ends, which lost 7 bases and 1 base, there was a span of 10 bases. The DNA for the CDR3 is TGTGCCAGCAAAAGGGTCAGAACTAATGAAAAACTGTTTTTT. Translated, it gives CASKRVRTNEKLFF.

The V gene is TRBV20-1, the J gene TRBJ2-7; D unresolved. The CDR3 runs to 15 residues. V lost 0 bases and J 4 bases, leaving 16 bases between the germline ends. The germline CDR1 and CDR2 sequences are DFQATT and SNEGSKA (reference sequence). The CDR3 here is CSARDLFVGLYEQYF. The CDR3 DNA is TGCAGTGCTAGAGATCTTTTCGTGGGATTGTACGAGCAGTACTTC.

The table lists this clonotype with a few counts. The chain recombines TRBV2 with TRBJ1-2; D is perhaps TRBD1 (5 bases). The CDR3 covers 14 residues. The germline V and J ends were trimmed by 1 base and 3 bases, with 9 bases remaining between them. Germline V lookup: CDR1 SNHLY, CDR2 FYNNEI. DNA for the CDR3: TGTGCCAGCAGTGAAGGGGGCGGATACTATGGCTACACCTTC. Amino acids: CASSEGGGYYGYTF.

This clonotype was seen at least ten times. The chain has TRBV2 and TRBJ1-2, with D unclear. Germline V gives CDR1 SNHLY, CDR2 FYNNEI. V shed 3 bases and J shed 4 bases, with 6 bases lying between them. The CDR3 has 12 residues. The CDR3 protein is CASSDRSYGYTF. CDR3 DNA: TGTGCCAGCAGTGACAGGTCCTATGGCTACACCTTC. Supplemented by reference TRBV2 and TRBJ1-2, the full variable domain reads EPEVTQTPSHQVTQMGQEVILRCVPISNHLYFYWYRQILGQKVEFLVSFYNNEISEKSEIFDDQFSVERPDGSNFTLKIRSTKLEDSAMYFCASSDRSYGYTFGSGTRLTVV.

This clonotype was found a few times. The chain uses TRBV19 and TRBJ2-2; D might be TRBD1 (5 bases). The ends were cut back, 6 bases at V and 0 bases at J, with 8 bases in the middle. From germline, CDR1 is LNHDA and CDR2 SQIVND (reference sequence). The CDR3 runs to 14 residues. The CDR3 sequence: CASRVTANTGELFF. CDR3 sequence (DNA): TGTGCCAGTAGGGTGACAGCGAACACCGGGGAGCTGTTTTTT. Based on the CDR3 plus reference TRBV19 and TRBJ2-2, the full variable domain is DGGITQSPKYLFRKEGQNVTLSCEQNLNHDAMYWYRQDPGQGLRLIYYSQIVNDFQKGDIAEGYSVSREKKESFPLTVTSAQKNPTAFYLCASRVTANTGELFFGEGSRLTVL.

J is TRBJ2-5 and V is TRBV12-3 or TRBV12-4; maybe TRBD1 (6 bases). Trimming took off 6 bases at V and 5 bases at J, with 19 bases between the two ends. This CDR3 has 15 amino acids. CDR3 sequence: CASSLRNTGMETQYF. The CDR3 DNA sequence: TGTGCCAGCAGCCTCCGGAATACAGGGATGGAGACCCAGTACTTC.

This clonotype was detected once. V gene TRBV19 combines with J gene TRBJ1-1; 11 bases agree with TRBD1. V gave up 4 bases and J gave up 8 bases; unmatched junction bases: 6. The V gene's germline CDR1 is LNHDA and CDR2 SQIVND (reference sequence). The CDR3 is 14 amino acids. Here the CDR3 DNA reads TGTGCCAGTAGTAGAGGACAGGGGGCTCCAGAAGCTTTCTTT. This translates into CASSRGQGAPEAFF. The full variable domain, in which reference TRBV19 and TRBJ1-1 provide the parts outside the CDR3, is DGGITQSPKYLFRKEGQNVTLSCEQNLNHDAMYWYRQDPGQGLRLIYYSQIVNDFQKGDIAEGYSVSREKKESFPLTVTSAQKNPTAFYLCASSRGQGAPEAFFGQGTRLTVV.

The chain combines TRBV20-1 with TRBJ2-5; 10 nucleotides align to TRBD2. V gave up 2 bases and J gave up 5 bases; unmatched junction bases: 11. The length of the CDR3 is 16 residues. Germline CDR1 DFQATT, CDR2 SNEGSKA (reference sequence). The CDR3 sequence is CSARLYSGGMRETQYF. As DNA, the CDR3 is TGCAGTGCTAGATTGTATAGCGGGGGGATGAGGGAGACCCAGTACTTC.

The chain combines TRBV7-9 with TRBJ2-3; 8 bases agree with TRBD2. V gave up 0 bases and J gave up 6 bases; unmatched junction bases: 2. Germline V gene lookup returns CDR1 SEHNR and CDR2 FQNEAQ (reference sequence). The CDR3 sequence is 14 residues long. DNA of the CDR3: TGTGCCAGCAGCTTAGCTAGCGGGGCGGATACGCAGTATTTT. Translating it yields CASSLASGADTQYF.

There are a few counts of this clonotype. This sequence joins TRBV7-2 and TRBJ2-6; no clear D. Germline V gene data show CDR1 as SGHTA and CDR2 as FQGNSA. CDR3 length equals 14 residues. V dropped 5 bases and J dropped 1 base, with 6 bases sitting between them. CDR3 residues: CASSQSSGANVLTF. The CDR3 DNA is TGTGCCAGCAGCCAATCATCTGGGGCCAACGTCCTGACTTTC.

The V call is TRBV14, the J call TRBJ1-2, with D possibly matching TRBD1 (6 bases). From germline, CDR1 is SGHDN and CDR2 FVKESK. Deletions cut 5 bases from V and 5 bases from J, with 15 bases between. The CDR3 spans 14 residues. The CDR3: CASSLGQPRYGYTF. Written as DNA, the CDR3 is TGTGCCAGCAGCTTAGGACAGCCGCGGTATGGCTACACCTTC.

The chain carries TRBV30 and TRBJ1-4; 7 bases fit TRBD1. Trimming took 1 base from V and 5 from J; bases not matched to a gene: 4. Germline CDR1 GTSNPN, CDR2 SVGIG (reference sequence). The CDR3 consists of 14 residues. The CDR3 sequence is CAWSGGRGNEKLFF. The DNA for the CDR3 is TGTGCCTGGAGTGGCGGCAGGGGGAATGAAAAACTGTTTTTT.

There are many counts of this clonotype. The chain couples TRBV14 to TRBJ2-5; D not resolved. The CDR3 runs to 12 residues. Trimming took off 2 bases at V and 3 bases at J, with 4 bases between the two ends. Per the germline V gene, CDR1 is SGHDN and CDR2 is FVKESK. CDR3 in amino acids: CASSQTEETQYF. The CDR3 DNA is TGTGCCAGCAGCCAAACAGAAGAGACCCAGTACTTC. Using reference TRBV14 and TRBJ2-5 for the parts outside the CDR3, the full variable domain is EAGVTQFPSHSVIEKGQTVTLRCDPISGHDNLYWYRRVMGKEIKFLLHFVKESKQDESGMPNNRFLAERTGGTYSTLKVQPAELEDSGVYFCASSQTEETQYFGPGTRLLVL.

The chain joins TRBV28 to TRBJ1-5; 7 bases agree with TRBD1. Germline CDR1 and CDR2: MDHEN and SYDVKM. The CDR3 length is 14 residues. V shed 4 bases and J 3 bases; nucleotides not matched to a gene: 3. This chain's CDR3 is CASSSTGDNQPQHF. The CDR3 nucleotides are TGTGCCAGCAGTTCTACAGGGGACAATCAGCCCCAGCATTTT. Filled out from reference TRBV28 and TRBJ1-5, the complete variable domain reads DVKVTQSSRYLVKRTGEKVFLECVQDMDHENMFWYRQDPGLGLRLIYFSYDVKMKEKGDIPEGYSVSREKKERFSLILESASTNQTSMYLCASSSTGDNQPQHFGDGTRLSIL.

This clonotype was recorded many times. This chain links TRBV19 with TRBJ2-7, with D possibly being TRBD1 (6 bases). Germline lookup yields CDR1 LNHDA and CDR2 SQIVND (reference sequence). CDR3 size: 11 residues. The V gene lost 8 bases and the J gene lost 2 bases, with 7 bases spanning the gap. CDR3 region: CASGGPYEQYF. The CDR3 DNA sequence: TGTGCCAGTGGGGGCCCCTACGAGCAGTACTTC.

This clonotype was observed once. CDR3 protein: CASRHTLRLDTEAFF. Written as DNA, the CDR3 is TGTGCCAGCAGACACACCCTACGATTGGACACTGAAGCTTTCTTT. V and J are TRBV12-3 or TRBV12-4 and TRBJ1-1; D remains ambiguous. CDR3 length equals 15 residues. V dropped 6 bases and J dropped 3 bases, with 17 bases sitting between them.